The rows below give T cell receptor beta chains drawn from one sample of a study of shared clonotypes between healthy human individuals. Assay: immunoSEQ multiplex PCR; the TCRdb copy retains only in-frame clones and omits some. The data show roughly 640,000 clones, 74% seen once. The sequencing sample was made of memory CD4+ T cells sorted from blood. The receptor source for this set is a woman aged 25-40 years in good health. Each CDR3 is given without its conserved first and last residue.

v_call	j_call	cdr3_aa
TRBV6-6	TRBJ1-5	ASQQGANQPQH
TRBV6-5	TRBJ2-7	ASRRVGGSYEQY
TRBV2	TRBJ2-7	ASGGGLSYEQY
TRBV9	TRBJ1-4	ASSVGDGGTGGEKLF
TRBV28	TRBJ2-3	ASRYPAADTQY
TRBV4-1	TRBJ2-3	ASSPEVGQKSTDTQY
TRBV11-2	TRBJ1-3	ASSLSGSGNTIY
TRBV7-2	TRBJ2-1	ASSSGRSYNEQF
TRBV4-1	TRBJ2-5	ASSLYGTGLQETQY
TRBV11-2	TRBJ1-2	ASSPGQGAVGVGYT
TRBV27	TRBJ2-3	ASSLFPTRTTDTQY
TRBV5-1	TRBJ2-6	ASSPTRDTSMRANVLT
TRBV10-3	TRBJ2-5	AISDVVVKETQY
TRBV7-3	TRBJ2-7	ASSQISSPSYEQY
TRBV19	TRBJ1-5	ASKSEGGLSNQPQH
TRBV11-2	TRBJ2-1	ASSLLMGLAVYNEQF
TRBV5-1	TRBJ2-7	ASSPRGRGFYEQY
TRBV28	TRBJ1-1	ASSSWGSTNGEAF
TRBV25-1	TRBJ1-5	ASSEPGQGNQPQH
TRBV6-4	TRBJ2-1	ASSGASGRFGEQF
TRBV11-2	TRBJ2-1	ASSLRLAEYNEQF
TRBV7-9	TRBJ1-1	ASSFGQTWTEAF